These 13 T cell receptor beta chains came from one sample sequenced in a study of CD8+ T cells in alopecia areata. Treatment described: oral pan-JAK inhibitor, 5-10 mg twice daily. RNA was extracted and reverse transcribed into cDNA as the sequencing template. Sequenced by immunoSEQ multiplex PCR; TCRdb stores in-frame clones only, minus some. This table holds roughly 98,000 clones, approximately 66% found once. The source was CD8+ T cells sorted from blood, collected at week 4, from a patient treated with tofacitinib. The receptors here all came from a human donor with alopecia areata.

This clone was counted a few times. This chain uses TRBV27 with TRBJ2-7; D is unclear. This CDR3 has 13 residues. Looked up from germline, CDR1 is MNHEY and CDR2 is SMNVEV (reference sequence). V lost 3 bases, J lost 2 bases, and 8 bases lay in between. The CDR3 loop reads CASSFNSAYEQYF. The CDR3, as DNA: TGTGCCAGCAGTTTCAACAGCGCCTACGAGCAGTACTTC.

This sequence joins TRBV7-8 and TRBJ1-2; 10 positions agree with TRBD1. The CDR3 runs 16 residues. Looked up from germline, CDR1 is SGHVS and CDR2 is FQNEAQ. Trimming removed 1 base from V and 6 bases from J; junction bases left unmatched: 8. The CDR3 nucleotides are TGTGCCAGCAGCTTAGATGCGGGACAGGGGTTGGATGGCTACACCTTC. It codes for CASSLDAGQGLDGYTF.

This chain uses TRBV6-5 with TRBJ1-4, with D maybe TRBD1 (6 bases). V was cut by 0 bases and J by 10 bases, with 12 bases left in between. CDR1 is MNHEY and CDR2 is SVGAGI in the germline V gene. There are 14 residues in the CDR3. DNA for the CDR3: TGTGCCAGCAGTTACTCGTCAGGGGAGGGAAAACTGTTTTTT. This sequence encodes CASSYSSGEGKLFF.

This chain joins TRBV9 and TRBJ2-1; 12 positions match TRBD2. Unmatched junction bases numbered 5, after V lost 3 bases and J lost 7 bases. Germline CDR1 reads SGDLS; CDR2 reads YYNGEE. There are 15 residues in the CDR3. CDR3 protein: CASSALAGGRNEQFF. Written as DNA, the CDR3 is TGTGCCAGCAGCGCCCTAGCGGGGGGGCGAAATGAGCAGTTCTTC.

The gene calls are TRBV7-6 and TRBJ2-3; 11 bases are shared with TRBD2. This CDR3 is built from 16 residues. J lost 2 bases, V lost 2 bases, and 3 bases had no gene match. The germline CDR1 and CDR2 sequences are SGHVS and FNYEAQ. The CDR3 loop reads CASSLLAGGYTDTQYF. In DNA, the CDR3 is TGTGCCAGCAGCTTACTAGCGGGGGGATACACAGATACGCAGTATTTT.

DNA for the CDR3: TGTGCCTCTGGGACAGGGACTGAAGCTTTCTTT. Its translation: CASGTGTEAFF. The chain employs TRBV30 and TRBJ1-1; 9 bases are shared with TRBD1. Germline values: CDR1 GTSNPN, CDR2 SVGIG (reference sequence). Trimming cost V 7 bases and J 5 bases; bases outside gene matches: 2. The CDR3 is 11 residues long.

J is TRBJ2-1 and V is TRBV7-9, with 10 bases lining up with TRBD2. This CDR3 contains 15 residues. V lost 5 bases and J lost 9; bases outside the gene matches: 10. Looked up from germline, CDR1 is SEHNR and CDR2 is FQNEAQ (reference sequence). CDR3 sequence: CASSHARSSGSEQFF. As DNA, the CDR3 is TGTGCCAGCAGCCACGCGAGGTCTAGCGGGAGTGAGCAGTTCTTC.

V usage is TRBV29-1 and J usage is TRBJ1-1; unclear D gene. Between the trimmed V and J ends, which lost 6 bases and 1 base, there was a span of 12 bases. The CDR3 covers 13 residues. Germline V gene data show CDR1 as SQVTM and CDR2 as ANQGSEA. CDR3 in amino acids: CSVHLGSNTEAFF. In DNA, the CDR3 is TGCAGCGTCCACCTTGGTTCGAACACTGAAGCTTTCTTT.

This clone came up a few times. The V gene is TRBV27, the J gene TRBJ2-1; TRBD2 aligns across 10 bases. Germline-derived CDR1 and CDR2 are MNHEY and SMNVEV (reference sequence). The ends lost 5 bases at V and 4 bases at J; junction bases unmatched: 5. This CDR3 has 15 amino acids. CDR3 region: CASSIGLAAYNEQFF. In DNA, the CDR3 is TGTGCCAGCAGTATTGGACTAGCGGCATACAATGAGCAGTTCTTC.

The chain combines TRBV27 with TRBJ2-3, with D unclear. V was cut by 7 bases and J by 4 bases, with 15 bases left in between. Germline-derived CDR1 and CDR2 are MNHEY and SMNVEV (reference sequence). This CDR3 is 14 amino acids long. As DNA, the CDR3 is TGTGCCAGCAATAGGGCCGTGGAGTCAGATACGCAGTATTTT. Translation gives CASNRAVESDTQYF.

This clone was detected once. The CDR3 bases are TGTGCCAGCACCACAGGGAACTCTGGAAACACCATATATTTT. Translated: CASTTGNSGNTIYF. The rearrangement links TRBV9 to TRBJ1-3, with D perhaps TRBD1 (6 bases). CDR1 is SGDLS, CDR2 YYNGEE, per germline. This CDR3 is built from 14 residues. V lost 6 bases to trimming and J lost 0 bases, with 10 bases between them.

For the CDR3, the DNA is TGCGCCAGCAGCCTGGGACAGGAGAATGAAAAACTGTTTTTT. Amino acid sequence: CASSLGQENEKLFF. The genes are TRBV4-1 and TRBJ1-4; 8 bases match TRBD1. There are 14 residues in the CDR3. V lost 4 bases, J lost 5 bases, and 3 bases stayed unmatched. From germline, CDR1 is MGHRA and CDR2 YSYEKL.

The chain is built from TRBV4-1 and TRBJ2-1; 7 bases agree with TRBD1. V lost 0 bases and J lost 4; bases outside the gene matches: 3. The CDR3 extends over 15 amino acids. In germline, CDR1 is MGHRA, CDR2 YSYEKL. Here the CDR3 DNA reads TGCGCCAGCAGCCAAGACGGGACAGTTTACAATGAGCAGTTCTTC. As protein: CASSQDGTVYNEQFF.